This T cell receptor beta chain was obtained from a study of cytomegalovirus exposure and HLA in healthy donors. Overall study results and limits: Analyzed later, most CMV-associated TCR beta chains appeared HLA-restricted. In an earlier analysis, about 90% or about 30%: the productive usage of most TCR beta V segments. With later analysis, a missense DCLRE1C variant became linked to TCR beta V- and J-gene trimming.

The PCR ran on 60 Vbeta and 13 Jbeta primers. The repertoire was sequenced with immunoSEQ multiplex PCR; TCRdb's copy has only in-frame clones and lacks some. The data contain about 110,000 clones, approximately 79% of them singletons. The CDR3 runs to 15 residues. Germline CDR1 and CDR2: MNHEY and SVGAGI. J lost 6 bases, V lost 0 bases, and 4 bases had no gene match. There were likely unrecorded immune exposures, though donors were nominally healthy when sampled. Notes on this clone: Its antigen is not known.

The receptor was isolated from a man aged 18-30 years in good health and CMV-seronegative. The material sequenced was PBMCs. The chain combines TRBV6-5 with TRBJ2-1; 8 positions match TRBD1. The CDR3 loop reads CASSYSQQGGNEQFF. The CDR3 DNA is TGTGCCAGCAGTTACTCCCAACAGGGGGGCAATGAGCAGTTCTTC.